A selection of T cell receptor beta chains follows, all from one sample in a study of OX40 agonist ivuxolimab in advanced cancers. TCRdb's copy holds only in-frame clones and misses some; the assay was immunoSEQ multiplex PCR. This repertoire shows around 45,000 clones, around 77% found once; its top ten account for about 2.6%. The source was CD4+ or CD8+ T cells sorted from blood, collected in a trial of the OX40 agonist ivuxolimab. The source of these receptors is an adult with an advanced solid tumor such as melanoma, head and neck, liver or kidney cancer. Each CDR3 is given with its conserved first and last residue. Each record gives: D gene, J gene, clone size, V gene, CDR3 DNA, CDR3 protein. A D gene is named only where the DNA matches it firmly. Clone size is given for some rows only: seen once, a few or many times, or a class if the clone is expanded.

d_call: -; j_call: TRBJ1-1; clone_size: -; v_call: TRBV19; cdr3_nt: TGTGCCAGTAGTGCCCAGGGATGGAACACTGAAGCTTTCTTT; cdr3_aa: CASSAQGWNTEAFF
d_call: TRBD1; j_call: TRBJ1-1; clone_size: -; v_call: TRBV7-9; cdr3_nt: TGTGCCAGCAGCGCCCAGGGGGCGGCTGTCGCTGAAGCTTTCTTT; cdr3_aa: CASSAQGAAVAEAFF
d_call: TRBD2; j_call: TRBJ2-7; clone_size: -; v_call: TRBV5-1; cdr3_nt: TGCGCCAGCAGCTCGCCAAGCGGGAGTGGCTACGAGCAGTACTTC; cdr3_aa: CASSSPSGSGYEQYF
d_call: TRBD1; j_call: TRBJ1-2; clone_size: -; v_call: TRBV27; cdr3_nt: TGTGCCAGCAGTCTGACGACAGGGGCCGGCTACACCTTC; cdr3_aa: CASSLTTGAGYTF
d_call: -; j_call: TRBJ2-2; clone_size: -; v_call: TRBV6-1; cdr3_nt: TGTGCCAGCAGTGCGACAGATTCCACCGGGGAGCTGTTTTTT; cdr3_aa: CASSATDSTGELFF
d_call: TRBD1; j_call: TRBJ1-2; clone_size: -; v_call: TRBV5-1; cdr3_nt: TGCGCCAGCAGCTTGGAAGGACAGGGGAACTATGGCTACACCTTC; cdr3_aa: CASSLEGQGNYGYTF
d_call: -; j_call: TRBJ1-2; clone_size: -; v_call: TRBV5-5; cdr3_nt: TGTGCCAGCTCGAGGGCAGGGACCAACTATGGCTACACCTTC; cdr3_aa: CASSRAGTNYGYTF
d_call: -; j_call: TRBJ2-3; clone_size: -; v_call: TRBV7-8; cdr3_nt: TGTGCCAGCAGCCTCCTTCTGGATACGCAGTATTTT; cdr3_aa: CASSLLLDTQYF
d_call: -; j_call: TRBJ2-7; clone_size: -; v_call: TRBV18; cdr3_nt: TGTGCCAGCTCACCTGCGGCCACCCTCTCCTACGAGCAGTACTTC; cdr3_aa: CASSPAATLSYEQYF
d_call: -; j_call: TRBJ2-7; clone_size: -; v_call: TRBV6-5; cdr3_nt: TGTGCCAGCAGTTACAGAGCCTACGAGCAGTACTTC; cdr3_aa: CASSYRAYEQYF
d_call: -; j_call: TRBJ2-3; clone_size: few; v_call: TRBV18; cdr3_nt: TGTGCCAGCTCCCGCAGGGGAGTCACAGATACGCAGTATTTT; cdr3_aa: CASSRRGVTDTQYF
d_call: -; j_call: TRBJ1-1; clone_size: -; v_call: TRBV28; cdr3_nt: TGTGCCAGCAGTTCGATACAGGGTTGGGACACTGAAGCTTTCTTT; cdr3_aa: CASSSIQGWDTEAFF
d_call: TRBD1; j_call: TRBJ1-4; clone_size: -; v_call: TRBV6-1; cdr3_nt: TGTGCCAGCAAGTCGGGACAGGGTTTTGAAAAACTGTTTTTT; cdr3_aa: CASKSGQGFEKLFF
d_call: -; j_call: TRBJ2-2; clone_size: -; v_call: TRBV6-4; cdr3_nt: TGTGCCAGCAGTGACGAGGGGTCTTCCATCCGGCCCGGGGAGCTGTTTTTT; cdr3_aa: CASSDEGSSIRPGELFF
d_call: -; j_call: TRBJ1-4; clone_size: once; v_call: TRBV2; cdr3_nt: TGTGCCATCAAGGGGGGGGACCGCGAAAAACTGTTTTTT; cdr3_aa: CAIKGGDREKLFF
d_call: TRBD1; j_call: TRBJ1-2; clone_size: -; v_call: TRBV2; cdr3_nt: TGTGCCAGCAGTGTTCAAGAGACAGGGGTGAGCGGCTACACCTTC; cdr3_aa: CASSVQETGVSGYTF
d_call: -; j_call: TRBJ1-1; clone_size: -; v_call: TRBV27; cdr3_nt: TGTGCCAGCAGTTCAGGGGCATTGAGGCGTACTGAAGCTTTCTTT; cdr3_aa: CASSSGALRRTEAFF
d_call: -; j_call: TRBJ2-3; clone_size: few; v_call: TRBV6-5; cdr3_nt: TGTGCACAAATAGGCTTAAGCACAGATACGCAGTATTTT; cdr3_aa: CAQIGLSTDTQYF
d_call: -; j_call: TRBJ2-2; clone_size: -; v_call: TRBV9; cdr3_nt: TGTGCCAGCAGCGTGGGTGGGAACACCGGGGAGCTGTTTTTT; cdr3_aa: CASSVGGNTGELFF
d_call: -; j_call: TRBJ1-2; clone_size: -; v_call: TRBV10-3; cdr3_nt: TGTGCCATCAGTGAGCAACGGAGCTATGGCTACACCTTC; cdr3_aa: CAISEQRSYGYTF
d_call: -; j_call: TRBJ1-2; clone_size: -; v_call: TRBV5-1; cdr3_nt: TGCGCCAGCAGGGCCACCGACACGGCTGGGGGCTACACCTTC; cdr3_aa: CASRATDTAGGYTF
d_call: -; j_call: TRBJ2-7; clone_size: few; v_call: TRBV5-1; cdr3_nt: TGCGCCAGCAGCTTACCACAAACCTACGAGCAGTACTTC; cdr3_aa: CASSLPQTYEQYF
d_call: TRBD1; j_call: TRBJ1-1; clone_size: few; v_call: TRBV5-1; cdr3_nt: TGCGCCAGCAGCATTCGGACAGGGGCACTGAACACTGAAGCTTTCTTT; cdr3_aa: CASSIRTGALNTEAFF
d_call: -; j_call: TRBJ1-5; clone_size: few; v_call: TRBV29-1; cdr3_nt: TGCAGCGCCGGGGACCACAATCAGCCCCAGCATTTT; cdr3_aa: CSAGDHNQPQHF
d_call: -; j_call: TRBJ2-1; clone_size: once; v_call: TRBV29-1; cdr3_nt: TGCAGCCCTCCGAGGCAGCGTGATGAGCAGTTCTTC; cdr3_aa: CSPPRQRDEQFF
d_call: -; j_call: TRBJ1-1; clone_size: -; v_call: TRBV28; cdr3_nt: TGTGCCAGCACCCCTGATGGGGGGCCCGTCCTAGGAGAACACACTGAAGCTTTCTTT; cdr3_aa: CASTPDGGPVLGEHTEAFF
d_call: -; j_call: TRBJ1-4; clone_size: -; v_call: TRBV7-3; cdr3_nt: TGTGCCAGCAGCCTAAGAACAGGGTTTGTAGGGGCAGGCCTGTTTTTT; cdr3_aa: CASSLRTGFVGAGLFF
d_call: -; j_call: TRBJ2-7; clone_size: -; v_call: TRBV27; cdr3_nt: TGTGCCAGCAGTTTATATGAGCCGCGCCGGTCCTACGAGCAGTACTTC; cdr3_aa: CASSLYEPRRSYEQYF
d_call: -; j_call: TRBJ1-5; clone_size: -; v_call: TRBV2; cdr3_nt: TGTGCCAGCAGTGACGAGGGTCAGCCCCAGCATTTT; cdr3_aa: CASSDEGQPQHF
d_call: -; j_call: TRBJ1-5; clone_size: -; v_call: TRBV7-9; cdr3_nt: TGTGCCAGCAGCTCCGTTGGGGGGTCCGATCAGCCCCAGCATTTT; cdr3_aa: CASSSVGGSDQPQHF
d_call: TRBD1; j_call: TRBJ1-1; clone_size: -; v_call: TRBV11-2; cdr3_nt: TGTGCCAGCAGCGTAGACAGGGTGAACACTGAAGCTTTCTTT; cdr3_aa: CASSVDRVNTEAFF
d_call: TRBD1; j_call: TRBJ1-6; clone_size: -; v_call: TRBV15; cdr3_nt: TGTGCCACCAGCAGAGTTGACAGGGACTCACCCCTCCACTTT; cdr3_aa: CATSRVDRDSPLHF
d_call: -; j_call: TRBJ2-3; clone_size: -; v_call: TRBV2; cdr3_nt: TGTGCCAGCAGTGAAAACCTACGCACAGATACGCAGTATTTT; cdr3_aa: CASSENLRTDTQYF
d_call: TRBD1; j_call: TRBJ2-5; clone_size: few; v_call: TRBV15; cdr3_nt: TGTGCCACCAGCAGCCGCCCGGGACAGGGGGAGACCCAGTACTTC; cdr3_aa: CATSSRPGQGETQYF
d_call: -; j_call: TRBJ1-6; clone_size: -; v_call: TRBV6-6; cdr3_nt: TGTGCCAGCAGCCGTCCGGAAGGGACCCTCCACTTT; cdr3_aa: CASSRPEGTLHF
d_call: -; j_call: TRBJ2-7; clone_size: -; v_call: TRBV19; cdr3_nt: TGTGCCAGTAGTTCTAACCACGGCCCATACGAGCAGTACTTC; cdr3_aa: CASSSNHGPYEQYF
d_call: -; j_call: TRBJ1-6; clone_size: -; v_call: TRBV5-1; cdr3_nt: TGCGCCAGCAGCTCCGGGCCTAGCTCCTATAATTCACCCCTCCACTTT; cdr3_aa: CASSSGPSSYNSPLHF
d_call: -; j_call: TRBJ1-1; clone_size: once; v_call: TRBV5-3; cdr3_nt: TGTGCCAGCAGCTTGAACCCGAACACTGAAGCTTTCTTT; cdr3_aa: CASSLNPNTEAFF